This record covers a single T cell receptor beta chain. The antigen remains unidentified. As for treatment: around 19 received Ad26.COV2.S at low or high dose, single or two shots; about 5 received placebo; per-sample allocation not given. Sampling was performed 63 days after the first vaccine or placebo injection. Clones were read by immunoSEQ multiplex PCR, and TCRdb kept only the in-frame ones, dropping some. The data hold approximately 420,000 clones, with about 88% observed a single time. These data are taken from a study of Ad26.COV2.S vaccination and SARS-CoV-2 variants. Study outcomes and limitations: Spike-specific TCR breadth in vaccine recipients exceeded that seen in placebo recipients.

V lost 3 bases and J lost 6; bases outside the gene matches: 12. CDR3 length: 17 residues. Germline values: CDR1 SGHRS, CDR2 YFSETQ. This sequence joins TRBV5-1 and TRBJ1-6; 7 bases are a match to TRBD1. The material sequenced was peripheral blood, taken in a trial of Ad26.COV2.S vaccine versus placebo. The TCR was taken from a person between 18 and 60 years old who received the Ad26.COV2.S COVID-19 vaccine or a placebo. CDR3 in amino acids: CASSWGEDRVGNSPLHF. CDR3 sequence (DNA): TGCGCCAGCAGCTGGGGCGAAGACAGGGTTGGTAATTCACCCCTCCACTTT.